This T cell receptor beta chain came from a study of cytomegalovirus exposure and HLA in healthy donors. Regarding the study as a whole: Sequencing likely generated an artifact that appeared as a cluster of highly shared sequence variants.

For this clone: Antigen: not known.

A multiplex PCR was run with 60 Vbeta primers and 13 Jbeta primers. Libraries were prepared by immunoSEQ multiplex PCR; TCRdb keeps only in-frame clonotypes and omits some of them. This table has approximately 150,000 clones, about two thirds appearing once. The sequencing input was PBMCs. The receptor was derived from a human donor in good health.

The CDR3 spells CASVRTMNTEAFF. CDR3 nucleotide sequence: TGTGCCAGCGTCCGGACTATGAACACTGAAGCTTTCTTT. This chain joins TRBV7-9 and TRBJ1-1; D not resolved. From germline, CDR1 is SEHNR and CDR2 FQNEAQ (reference sequence). The CDR3 spans 13 residues. V was clipped by 8 bases and J by 0 bases, with 10 bases between them.